These 19 T cell receptor beta chains share one sample of origin, sequenced in a study of blood T cell repertoires in COVID-19. Sequenced by immunoSEQ multiplex PCR; TCRdb stores in-frame clones only, minus some. The sample holds roughly 120,000 clones, approximately 92% seen once. Sample: peripheral blood. Source of these receptors: a man in his 70s with active or convalescent COVID-19.

The rearrangement uses TRBV12-1 and TRBJ2-1; the tabulated D call, TRBD2, remains unverified against the DNA. TRBV12-1 is termed a pseudogene. The CDR3 runs to 16 residues. As DNA, the CDR3 is TGTGCCAGCAGCGAAGGGACTAGCGGGGCGTACAATGAGCAGTTCTTC. Translated, it gives CASSEGTSGAYNEQFF.

V and J are TRBV19 and TRBJ1-5; 7 bases agree with TRBD1. The CDR3 runs 15 residues. V lost 4 bases and J lost 5; bases outside the gene matches: 8. Germline CDR1 reads LNHDA; CDR2 reads SQIVND (reference sequence). DNA for the CDR3: TGTGCCAGTAGTAAGGGGACAGCGGGCGATCAGCCCCAGCATTTT. Its translation: CASSKGTAGDQPQHF.

The chain carries TRBV28 and TRBJ1-4; TRBD1 is a possible D gene (5 bases). Germline loops: CDR1 MDHEN, CDR2 SYDVKM. The V end lost 2 bases, the J end lost 8 bases, and 18 bases lay between the germline ends. The CDR3 runs 16 residues. The CDR3 reads CASSLADAGDWEKLFF. Here the CDR3 DNA reads TGTGCCAGCAGTTTAGCGGATGCGGGGGATTGGGAAAAACTGTTTTTT.

This CDR3 is CASSQGGLAGGPRNEQFF. The CDR3 DNA follows: TGTGCCAGCAGCCAAGGGGGACTAGCGGGAGGGCCGCGAAATGAGCAGTTCTTC. This sequence joins TRBV3-1 (or the pseudogene TRBV3-2) and TRBJ2-1, with 16 nucleotides matching TRBD2. The V and J ends lost 1 base and 7 bases, in that order; junction bases with no gene match: 7. The V gene's germline CDR1 is LGHDT and CDR2 YNNKEL (reference sequence). The CDR3 contains 18 residues.

This clone was seen a handful of times. The chain has TRBV28 and TRBJ2-1, with D maybe TRBD2 (7 bases). The CDR3 has 16 amino acids. Deletions cut 6 bases from V and 7 bases from J, with 22 bases between. CDR1 is MDHEN, CDR2 SYDVKM, per germline. The chain's CDR3 is CASRSSGAGVLNEQFF. In DNA form, the CDR3 reads TGTGCCAGCAGATCTTCAGGGGCGGGAGTACTTAATGAGCAGTTCTTC.

The chain joins TRBV2 to TRBJ2-7; D is possibly TRBD1 (5 bases). This CDR3 has 11 residues. Germline V gene data show CDR1 as SNHLY and CDR2 as FYNNEI. The V end was cut by 6 bases, the J end by 6 bases, with 9 bases between. CDR3 region: CASRSGSEQYF. The CDR3 nucleotides read TGTGCCAGCAGATCAGGGTCCGAGCAGTACTTC.

The rearrangement joins TRBV19 to TRBJ1-5; TRBD1 agrees at 8 bases. This CDR3 has 14 amino acids. The V gene end was trimmed by 4 bases and the J gene end by 4 bases; junction bases not matched to a gene: 3. In germline, CDR1 is LNHDA, CDR2 SQIVND (reference sequence). CDR3 sequence reads: CASSNTGGNQPQHF. CDR3 bases: TGTGCCAGTAGTAACACAGGGGGGAATCAGCCCCAGCATTTT.

The chain links TRBV19 to TRBJ1-1; tentatively, D is TRBD1 (5 bases). CDR1 and CDR2 from the germline V gene are LNHDA and SQIVND (reference sequence). The V end was cut by 8 bases, the J end by 5 bases, with 15 bases between. CDR3 length: 13 amino acids. CDR3 sequence reads: CASLPDTRTEAFF. The CDR3 nucleotides read TGTGCCAGTCTACCGGACACTCGGACTGAAGCTTTCTTT.

This chain uses TRBV6-1 with TRBJ1-2; maybe TRBD1 (5 bases). From germline, CDR1 is MNHNS and CDR2 SASEGT. V lost 4 bases to trimming and J lost 0 bases, with 15 bases between them. The CDR3 has 16 residues. The CDR3 spells CASSAGIKLANYGYTF. CDR3 DNA: TGTGCCAGCAGTGCAGGGATCAAGTTAGCTAACTATGGCTACACCTTC.

The chain uses TRBV5-1 and TRBJ1-2; D gene uncertain. This CDR3 is 15 amino acids long. V was trimmed by 0 bases and J by 0 bases, leaving 9 bases between them. From germline, CDR1 is SGHRS and CDR2 YFSETQ. The CDR3 nucleotides are TGCGCCAGCAGCTTGGACACCCTCACTAACTATGGCTACACCTTC. Its translation is CASSLDTLTNYGYTF. Looking up the rest from reference TRBV5-1 and TRBJ1-2 gives the full variable domain: KAGVTQTPRYLIKTRGQQVTLSCSPISGHRSVSWYQQTPGQGLQFLFEYFSETQRNKGNFPGRFSGRQFSNSRSEMNVSTLELGDSALYLCASSLDTLTNYGYTFGSGTRLTVV.

This chain uses TRBV12-3 or TRBV12-4 with TRBJ2-1; D call uncertain. V was shortened by 4 bases and J by 9 bases, with 7 bases between the two germline ends. The CDR3 contains 11 residues. In DNA form, the CDR3 reads TGTGCCAGCAGTTCCCTTCGTGAGCAGTTCTTC. The encoded protein is CASSSLREQFF.

The chain combines TRBV5-6 with TRBJ1-5, with D perhaps TRBD1 (5 bases). Germline V gene lookup returns CDR1 SGHDT and CDR2 YYEEEE. The CDR3 spans 12 residues. Trimming took 2 bases from V and 5 from J, leaving 5 bases between them. CDR3 sequence reads: CASSLGDQPQHF. CDR3 nucleotide sequence: TGTGCCAGCAGCTTAGGGGATCAGCCCCAGCATTTT.

This sequence joins TRBV28 and TRBJ1-3, with D perhaps matching TRBD1 (5 bases). The CDR3 spans 15 residues. Trimming took off 2 bases at V and 0 bases at J, with 8 bases between the two ends. The germline CDR1 and CDR2 sequences are MDHEN and SYDVKM. DNA for the CDR3: TGTGCCAGCAGTTTAGGGGCCGTCTCTGGAAACACCATATATTTT. Translating it yields CASSLGAVSGNTIYF.

As to this clone: The junction differs from germline at one of its ends, possibly a read error. The CDR3 here is CASREDQGYFIF. In DNA form, the CDR3 reads TGTGCCAGCAGGGAGGATCAAGGGTATTTCATCTTC. This chain links TRBV28 with TRBJ2-7; D perhaps matches TRBD2 (5 bases). Germline V CDR1 and CDR2: MDHEN, SYDVKM. The CDR3 is 12 residues long.

The rearrangement joins TRBV6-5 to TRBJ2-1, with 7 bases fitting TRBD1. This CDR3 has 13 residues. J was trimmed by 8 bases and V by 3 bases; bases with no gene match: 4. CDR1 is MNHEY and CDR2 is SVGAGI in the germline V gene. CDR3 amino acids: CASSYFQGDEQFF. CDR3 coding DNA: TGTGCCAGCAGTTATTTCCAGGGGGATGAGCAGTTCTTC.

This clone showed up just once. The chain uses TRBV2 and TRBJ2-1, with 11 positions matching TRBD2. The CDR3 has 16 residues. Germline CDR1 is SNHLY and CDR2 is FYNNEI. With V trimmed by 5 bases and J by 6 bases, 9 bases remained unmatched. Here the CDR3 reads CASSKGSGRDFNEQFF. The CDR3 bases are TGTGCCAGCAGTAAAGGTAGCGGGAGGGACTTCAATGAGCAGTTCTTC.

This chain joins TRBV11-2 and TRBJ2-1, with 14 bases identical to TRBD2. J lost 6 bases, V lost 6 bases, and 4 bases had no gene match. Per germline, CDR1 SGHAT and CDR2 FQNNGV. The CDR3 covers 15 residues. CDR3 in DNA: TGTGCCAGCAGATTCGGGACTAGCGGGAGCAATGAGCAGTTCTTC. Translation: CASRFGTSGSNEQFF. Filled out from reference TRBV11-2 and TRBJ2-1, the complete variable domain reads EAGVAQSPRYKIIEKRQSVAFWCNPISGHATLYWYQQILGQGPKLLIQFQNNGVVDDSQLPKDRFSAERLKGVDSTLKIQPAKLEDSAVYLCASRFGTSGSNEQFFGPGTRLTVL.

This chain connects TRBV30 to TRBJ1-2; TRBD1 aligns across 7 bases. The germline gives CDR1 GTSNPN, CDR2 SVGIG (reference sequence). The J segment lost 4 bases and the V segment lost 5 bases, leaving 4 bases of the junction unmatched. CDR3 length: 12 amino acids. Written as DNA, the CDR3 is TGTGCCTGGTCCCGGGACAGCTATGGCTACACCTTC. Translated, it gives CAWSRDSYGYTF.

This chain links TRBV19 with TRBJ1-1, with a weak D call TRBD1 (5 bases). This CDR3 is 14 amino acids long. V was cut by 5 bases and J by 1 base, with 11 bases left in between. CDR1 is LNHDA, CDR2 SQIVND, per germline (reference sequence). The CDR3 here is CASSPWGGNTEAFF. The CDR3 nucleotides read TGTGCCAGTAGTCCGTGGGGGGGGAACACTGAAGCTTTCTTT.